Listed below are T cell receptor beta chains from one sample, sequenced in a study of tumor-infiltrating lymphocytes in oesophageal squamous cell carcinoma. MiXCR, applied by TCRdb to the PCR reads, yields one record per CDR3 protein. The sample records about 15,000 distinct CDR3 sequences, roughly half being singletons. The material sequenced was blood. Receptor source: a male donor with esophageal squamous cell carcinoma. CDR3s include the opening cysteine and the closing phenylalanine or tryptophan.

v_gene: TRBV12-3/TRBV12-4; j_gene: TRBJ1-4; CDR3aa: CASSPLNEKLFF
v_gene: TRBV11-2; j_gene: TRBJ2-5; CDR3aa: CASSSGTTKETQYF
v_gene: TRBV7-9; j_gene: TRBJ1-1; CDR3aa: CATHKGENTEAFF
v_gene: TRBV7-2; j_gene: TRBJ1-4; CDR3aa: CASGGTGEKLFF
v_gene: TRBV4-3; j_gene: TRBJ1-4; CDR3aa: CASSHWGTNEKLFF
v_gene: TRBV12-3/TRBV12-4; j_gene: TRBJ2-3; CDR3aa: CATAPSTDTQYF
v_gene: TRBV28; j_gene: TRBJ2-1; CDR3aa: CATGVGYEQFF
v_gene: TRBV7-8; j_gene: TRBJ2-7; CDR3aa: CASSPETTYEQYF
v_gene: TRBV12-3/TRBV12-4; j_gene: TRBJ2-7; CDR3aa: CASSKWDRGREQYF
v_gene: TRBV20-1; j_gene: -; CDR3aa: CSGQWTGYNEQFF
v_gene: TRBV7-3; j_gene: TRBJ2-3; CDR3aa: CASSFSGLDTQYF
v_gene: TRBV5-1; j_gene: TRBJ1-2; CDR3aa: CATSPGVDYGYTF
v_gene: TRBV12-3/TRBV12-4; j_gene: -; CDR3aa: CASSPRTSGTQYF
v_gene: TRBV7-2; j_gene: TRBJ2-2; CDR3aa: CASGRTSDTGELFF
v_gene: TRBV19; j_gene: TRBJ2-4; CDR3aa: CASSWGPKNIQYF
v_gene: TRBV19; j_gene: TRBJ2-2; CDR3aa: CASSIPGLAGELFF
v_gene: TRBV11-2; j_gene: TRBJ2-6; CDR3aa: CASSLEISGRRQLWLHLRF
v_gene: TRBV7-9; j_gene: -; CDR3aa: CASNLGDRGQETQYF
v_gene: TRBV28; j_gene: TRBJ1-2; CDR3aa: CASSYGNYGYTF
v_gene: TRBV5-6; j_gene: -; CDR3aa: CASSLGQRNEQYF
v_gene: TRBV6-2/TRBV6-3; j_gene: TRBJ1-1; CDR3aa: CASSFGGTNTEAFF
v_gene: TRBV2; j_gene: TRBJ2-3; CDR3aa: CASSVAVTGELYF
v_gene: TRBV7-3; j_gene: TRBJ2-1; CDR3aa: CASSLSWTSGGNEQFF
v_gene: TRBV7-3; j_gene: TRBJ2-5; CDR3aa: CASSSTGTKETQYF
v_gene: TRBV2; j_gene: TRBJ2-1; CDR3aa: CASSDEQTYNEQFF
v_gene: TRBV6-1; j_gene: TRBJ2-5; CDR3aa: CASSEAVGGQETQYF
v_gene: TRBV6-2/TRBV6-3; j_gene: TRBJ2-7; CDR3aa: CASSYSTLAGREQYF
v_gene: TRBV6-1; j_gene: -; CDR3aa: CASSSSDWPNEQFF
v_gene: TRBV12-3/TRBV12-4; j_gene: TRBJ1-1; CDR3aa: CASSYRYIVGDYEQYF
v_gene: TRBV28; j_gene: -; CDR3aa: CASTDSLAPYEQYF
v_gene: TRBV10-3; j_gene: TRBJ1-1; CDR3aa: CAISDLGQGRGEAFF
v_gene: TRBV12-3/TRBV12-4; j_gene: TRBJ2-2; CDR3aa: CASIGGRDTGELFF
v_gene: TRBV2; j_gene: -; CDR3aa: CASKPQGAVYEQYF
v_gene: TRBV15; j_gene: -; CDR3aa: CATSRERAGLSYEQYF
v_gene: TRBV6-6; j_gene: TRBJ1-2; CDR3aa: CACNGDNYGYTF
v_gene: TRBV5-1; j_gene: TRBJ2-3; CDR3aa: CATAPGVTDTQYF
v_gene: TRBV4-1; j_gene: TRBJ2-5; CDR3aa: CASSRELAGVGGETQYF
v_gene: TRBV7-2; j_gene: TRBJ2-3; CDR3aa: CASSLDYITDTQYF
v_gene: TRBV6-6; j_gene: -; CDR3aa: CASSYLGTSGMYNEQFF
v_gene: TRBV5-1; j_gene: TRBJ1-6; CDR3aa: CASSSAGNSPLHF
v_gene: TRBV5-1; j_gene: TRBJ2-5; CDR3aa: CASSSGRGDREQYF
v_gene: TRBV5-4; j_gene: TRBJ2-3; CDR3aa: CASSLGGATDTQYF
v_gene: TRBV6-6; j_gene: TRBJ2-5; CDR3aa: CASSAAAGGNSPLHF
v_gene: TRBV12-3/TRBV12-4; j_gene: TRBJ2-1; CDR3aa: CASSSLRDRGPFF